The 15 T cell receptor beta chains given below trace back to one sample, sequenced in a study of blood T cells in healthy people across ages. The second PCR ran about 7 to 12 cycles with a sample-barcoded 5' primer and J-beta primers. TCRdb used MiXCR to reprocess the 5' RACE reads, holding one entry per CDR3 protein. The sample has over 1,500,000 distinct CDR3 sequences; roughly two fifths are singletons. The sample consisted of blood. These receptors were obtained from a human donor in good health.

Written as DNA, the CDR3 is TGTGCCAGCAGGAGCAGGGACCGTTACTCTGGGGCCAACGTCCTGACTTTC. This gives the protein CASRSRDRYSGANVLTF. The chain recombines TRBV5-5 with TRBJ2-6; the D call may be TRBD1 or TRBD2 (5 bases each). The V gene's germline CDR1 is SGHKS and CDR2 YYEKEE (reference sequence). This CDR3 contains 17 residues. V was clipped by 5 bases and J by 0 bases, with 15 bases between them.

This chain joins TRBV20-1 and TRBJ1-2, with 7 bases matching TRBD1. Germline CDR1 reads DFQATT; CDR2 reads SNEGSKA (reference sequence). The V gene end was trimmed by 5 bases and the J gene end by 1 base; junction bases not matched to a gene: 10. The CDR3 sequence is 15 residues long. CDR3 in DNA: TGCAGTGCTCCTACTGGCAGGGGGTATAACTATGGCTACACCTTC. Its translation: CSAPTGRGYNYGYTF.

The V gene is TRBV12-3 or TRBV12-4, the J gene TRBJ1-1; no firm D call. The CDR3 length is 14 residues. Between the trimmed V and J ends, which lost 5 bases and 1 base, there was a span of 11 bases. The CDR3 loop reads CASSKNVGNTEAFF. In DNA form, the CDR3 reads TGTGCCAGCAGTAAGAATGTGGGGAACACTGAAGCTTTCTTT.

The genes are TRBV29-1 and TRBJ1-1; D is possibly TRBD1 (5 bases). CDR3 size: 15 residues. CDR1 and CDR2 from the germline V gene are SQVTM and ANQGSEA. The V end was cut by 4 bases, the J end by 0 bases, with 15 bases between. CDR3 region: CSVVGPGQMNTEAFF. CDR3 nucleotide sequence: TGCAGCGTTGTAGGCCCGGGGCAGATGAACACTGAAGCTTTCTTT.

This clonotype appeared a few times. This sequence joins TRBV5-5 and TRBJ1-1; D unclear. CDR1 and CDR2 from the germline V gene are SGHKS and YYEKEE (reference sequence). Trimming cost V 0 bases and J 10 bases, with 13 bases left between them. The CDR3 totals 13 residues. In nucleotides, the CDR3 is TGTGCCAGCAGCTTGGCTTTGAATGCAGGAGCTTTCTTT. As protein: CASSLALNAGAFF.

In this sample, this clonotype turned up a few times. V gene TRBV9 combines with J gene TRBJ1-6, with a possible D match to TRBD1 (5 bases). Germline CDR1 SGDLS, CDR2 YYNGEE. The CDR3 is 13 residues long. Deletions cut 4 bases from V and 10 bases from J, with 12 bases between. The CDR3 is CASSPQGGSPLHF. The CDR3 DNA sequence: TGTGCCAGCAGCCCTCAGGGAGGCTCACCCCTCCACTTT.

This clonotype showed up just a few times. V gene TRBV6-1 combines with J gene TRBJ2-7, with TRBD1 matching 10 bases. V trimming: 5 bases; J trimming: 3 bases; junction bases outside the gene matches: 4. This CDR3 comprises 14 residues. Germline V lookup: CDR1 MNHNS, CDR2 SASEGT. CDR3 sequence: CASSIGDRGYEQYF. The CDR3 DNA sequence: TGTGCCAGCAGTATCGGGGACAGGGGCTACGAGCAGTACTTC.

The chain's CDR3 is CASSCPDSNQPQHF. DNA for the CDR3: TGTGCCAGCAGTTGTCCTGATAGCAATCAGCCCCAGCATTTT. This chain uses TRBV12-3 or TRBV12-4 with TRBJ1-5, with unresolved D. The CDR3 sequence is 14 residues long. Trimming stripped 4 bases from V and 0 bases from J, with 7 bases between.

The table lists this clonotype with many counts. This chain links TRBV4-3 with TRBJ2-1; D might be TRBD1 (6 bases). Germline V CDR1 and CDR2: LGHNA, YSLEER. The V and J ends lost 0 bases and 8 bases respectively, with 17 bases between them. The CDR3 contains 16 residues. The CDR3 loop reads CASSQDSSGTNHEQFF. The CDR3 DNA is TGCGCCAGCAGCCAAGATTCAAGTGGGACAAACCATGAGCAGTTCTTC.

The CDR3 DNA reads TGTGCCAGCAGCCCCGCTCCGGGACAGGATAACTATGGCTACACCTTC. As protein: CASSPAPGQDNYGYTF. The V and J genes are TRBV4-2 and TRBJ1-2, with 8 positions matching TRBD1. After removal of 4 bases from V and 1 base from J, the junction contained 8 bases not matched to a gene. CDR1 is LGHNA, CDR2 YNFKEQ, per germline. The CDR3 is 16 residues long.

The rearrangement uses TRBV7-8 and TRBJ1-1, with 10 bases identical to TRBD1. The CDR3 is made up of 16 amino acids. The germline V gene encodes CDR1 SGHVS and CDR2 FQNEAQ. With V trimmed by 3 bases and J by 3 bases, 7 bases remained unmatched. Here the CDR3 reads CASSFQGQGWDTEAFF. As DNA, the CDR3 is TGTGCCAGCAGCTTCCAGGGACAGGGGTGGGACACTGAAGCTTTCTTT.

This clonotype was counted a few times. V is TRBV5-1 and J is TRBJ1-1; tentative D call: TRBD1 (5 bases). This CDR3 has 14 amino acids. V lost 2 bases, J lost 1 base, and 9 bases lay in between. From germline, CDR1 is SGHRS and CDR2 YFSETQ. Here the CDR3 DNA reads TGCGCCAGCAGCTTATTTACAGGGAACACTGAAGCTTTCTTT. Its protein product is CASSLFTGNTEAFF.

The chain carries TRBV29-1 and TRBJ2-4, with D possibly TRBD2 on 6 matching bases. CDR3 length equals 15 residues. Looked up from germline, CDR1 is SQVTM and CDR2 is ANQGSEA. V was shortened by 4 bases and J by 13 bases, with 26 bases between the two germline ends. The CDR3 reads CSVATVGGVGNEQYF. The DNA for the CDR3 is TGCAGCGTTGCTACGGTGGGAGGAGTTGGCAATGAGCAGTACTTC.

In its sample, this clonotype was seen a few times. The chain recombines TRBV7-2 with TRBJ1-2; no clear D gene. Trimming cost V 4 bases and J 7 bases, with 7 bases left between them. The CDR3 is 11 amino acids. Germline CDR1 reads SGHTA; CDR2 reads FQGNSA. As DNA, the CDR3 is TGTGCCAGCAGCTCGTACGGTGGCTACACCTTC. Encoded protein: CASSSYGGYTF.

This chain joins TRBV29-1 and TRBJ2-4; no definite D call. The DNA end is more similar to TRBJ2-7, so the J call may be wrong. The CDR3 extends over 13 amino acids. Germline CDR1 is SQVTM and CDR2 is ANQGSEA. The CDR3 is CSVLGVSVYEQYF. The DNA for the CDR3 is TGCAGCGTTCTAGGAGTCTCGGTATACGAGCAGTACTTC.